These 14 T cell receptor beta chains came from one sample sequenced in a study of cytomegalovirus exposure and HLA in healthy donors. The PCR used 60 Vbeta and 13 Jbeta primers. The assay was immunoSEQ multiplex PCR, and TCRdb's table has in-frame clones only and misses some. Of more than 90,000 clones in the sample, 70% were seen once. Sequencing input: PBMCs. The receptor set was obtained from a man aged 25 to 40 in good health and CMV-seropositive.

The chain couples TRBV11-3 to TRBJ1-2, with a tentative D call TRBD1 (5 bases). The length of the CDR3 is 15 residues. Germline V gene data show CDR1 as SGHNT and CDR2 as YENEEA. Trimming removed 2 bases from V and 2 bases from J, with 12 bases in between. The CDR3 reads CASSLNNRQNYGYTF. The DNA of the CDR3 is TGTGCCAGCAGCTTAAATAATAGACAGAACTATGGCTACACCTTC.

The V and J genes are TRBV13 and TRBJ2-7; 10 nucleotides line up with TRBD1. Per the germline V gene, CDR1 is PRHDT and CDR2 is FYEKMQ (reference sequence). The V gene end was trimmed by 5 bases and the J gene end by 7 bases; junction bases not matched to a gene: 11. The CDR3 consists of 15 residues. CDR3 in amino acids: CASSEKRQGAKEQYF. CDR3 nucleotides: TGTGCCAGCAGCGAAAAGAGACAGGGGGCTAAAGAGCAGTACTTC. The full variable domain, completed using reference TRBV13 and TRBJ2-7, is AAGVIQSPRHLIKEKRETATLKCYPIPRHDTVYWYQQGPGQDPQFLISFYEKMQSDKGSIPDRFSAQQFSDYHSELNMSSLELGDSALYFCASSEKRQGAKEQYFGPGTRLTVT.

This clone was picked up a small number of times. This CDR3 reads CASTVIPISQGKAFF. CDR3 coding DNA: TGTGCCAGCACCGTAATCCCTATCAGTCAGGGTAAAGCTTTCTTT. This rearrangement joins TRBV2 to TRBJ1-1; TRBD1 might be the D (5 bases). V was clipped by 7 bases and J by 9 bases, with 24 bases between them. The CDR3 consists of 15 residues. Germline V gives CDR1 SNHLY, CDR2 FYNNEI. The complete variable domain, with remaining parts taken from reference TRBV2 and TRBJ1-1, reads EPEVTQTPSHQVTQMGQEVILRCVPISNHLYFYWYRQILGQKVEFLVSFYNNEISEKSEIFDDQFSVERPDGSNFTLKIRSTKLEDSAMYFCASTVIPISQGKAFFGQGTRLTVV.

This chain links TRBV10-2 with TRBJ1-1; 7 nucleotides agree with TRBD1. The V gene's germline CDR1 is WSHSY and CDR2 SAAADI. The CDR3 contains 14 residues. Trimming removed 6 bases from V and 0 bases from J; junction bases left unmatched: 4. The CDR3 nucleotides read TGCGCCAGCAGGAGTAGGGGGCTGAACACTGAAGCTTTCTTT. Encoded protein: CASRSRGLNTEAFF.

V usage is TRBV9 and J usage is TRBJ1-2; D perhaps matches TRBD1 (5 bases). The CDR3 has 15 amino acids. In germline, CDR1 is SGDLS, CDR2 YYNGEE. V was trimmed by 0 bases and J by 8 bases, leaving 17 bases between them. The CDR3 DNA is TGTGCCAGCAGCGTAGGTCAGGGTTCCAAGATGGGCTACACCTTC. Amino acids: CASSVGQGSKMGYTF.

The count of this clone is one. This chain joins TRBV5-4 and TRBJ2-7; maybe TRBD1 (5 bases). The CDR3 length is 13 residues. V was trimmed by 2 bases and J by 6 bases, leaving 12 bases between them. Germline V gene data show CDR1 as SGHNT and CDR2 as YYREEE (reference sequence). This chain's CDR3 is CASSFDPQGEQYV. The CDR3 coding sequence is TGTGCCAGCAGCTTTGATCCTCAGGGCGAGCAGTACGTC.

This sequence joins TRBV4-3 and TRBJ2-5; D uncertain. Germline CDR1 reads LGHNA; CDR2 reads YSLEER. The V gene lost 0 bases and the J gene lost 5 bases, with 13 bases spanning the gap. This CDR3 has 15 amino acids. The CDR3 protein is CASSQDYGPRETQYF. CDR3 DNA: TGCGCCAGCAGCCAAGATTATGGCCCTAGGGAGACCCAGTACTTC.

This chain uses TRBV19 with TRBJ1-5; 8 bases map to TRBD1. The germline gives CDR1 LNHDA, CDR2 SQIVND (reference sequence). This CDR3 has 16 amino acids. V gave up 4 bases and J gave up 4 bases; unmatched junction bases: 9. Here the CDR3 reads CASSTGGFLRNQPQHF. CDR3 DNA sequence: TGTGCCAGTAGTACAGGGGGCTTTCTTCGGAATCAGCCCCAGCATTTT.

The chain carries TRBV5-1 and TRBJ2-7, with D tentatively TRBD2 (5 bases). CDR3 size: 15 residues. Germline-derived CDR1 and CDR2 are SGHRS and YFSETQ. The V gene lost 0 bases and the J gene lost 0 bases, with 10 bases spanning the gap. The CDR3 bases are TGCGCCAGCAGCTTGGAACCGGGGAGCTCCTACGAGCAGTACTTC. Its protein product is CASSLEPGSSYEQYF.

This clone appeared a few times. This chain connects TRBV5-1 to TRBJ2-2, with 10 bases identical to TRBD2. The CDR3 has 17 amino acids. Germline CDR1 reads SGHRS; CDR2 reads YFSETQ. V lost 4 bases, J lost 0 bases, and 6 bases stayed unmatched. CDR3 protein: CASSVIAGGPNTGELFF. CDR3 sequence (DNA): TGCGCCAGCAGCGTCATAGCGGGGGGACCGAACACCGGGGAGCTGTTTTTT.

This clone came up a few times. The rearrangement uses TRBV28 and TRBJ2-3; possibly TRBD1 for D (5 bases). Trimming shortened V by 6 bases and J by 3 bases, and 10 bases separated the two germline ends. Germline V lookup: CDR1 MDHEN, CDR2 SYDVKM. This CDR3 comprises 13 residues. The CDR3 spells CASSPTDTDTQYF. CDR3 DNA sequence: TGTGCCAGCAGCCCGACAGATACAGATACGCAGTATTTT.

This clone appeared a single time. The chain employs TRBV11-2 and TRBJ1-6; no reliable D call. Between the trimmed V and J ends, which lost 1 base and 7 bases, there was a span of 11 bases. This CDR3 is 15 amino acids long. In germline, CDR1 is SGHAT, CDR2 FQNNGV. CDR3 sequence (DNA): TGTGCCAGCAGCTTAGGGATCGGGTCCAATTCACCCCTCCACTTT. Translating gives CASSLGIGSNSPLHF.

In its sample, this clone was seen once. The J gene is TRBJ2-7, the V gene TRBV21-1; the table's TRBD1 call for D was not verified on the DNA. TRBV21-1 is classified as a pseudogene. CDR3 size: 16 residues. The CDR3 spells CASSKDEADNSYEQYV. The DNA for the CDR3 is TGTGCCAGCAGCAAAGATGAGGCGGACAACTCCTACGAGCAGTACGTC.

Comments on this clone: The same CDR3 can be traced to other DNA sequences in this sample. This sequence joins TRBV19 and TRBJ1-1; 8 bases map to TRBD1. V shed 0 bases, J shed 5 bases, and the junction held 5 bases outside the gene matches. The CDR3 has 15 amino acids. Per the germline V gene, CDR1 is LNHDA and CDR2 is SQIVND (reference sequence). CDR3 DNA: TGTGCCAGTAGTATAGACAGGGGGCTTGGGACTGAAGCTTTCTTT. Amino acid sequence: CASSIDRGLGTEAFF.